This T cell receptor (beta chain) was recovered during a study of chemoradiotherapy in HPV16-positive cancers. Germline V lookup: CDR1 SGHTS, CDR2 YDEGEE. The CDR3 length is 15 residues. The ends were cut back, 0 bases at V and 5 bases at J, with 14 bases in the middle. Sequencing was performed with immunoSEQ multiplex PCR; in TCRdb, only in-frame clones are kept and a portion is missing. The sample includes around 6,300 clones, around 90% seen only once; the top ten take about 1.5%. The gene calls are TRBV5-8 and TRBJ1-2; D possibly corresponds to TRBD1 (5 bases). This sequence was found in a human donor with HPV-associated anogenital cancer. The sample was blood, taken from a patient who underwent chemoradiotherapy. The DNA for the CDR3 is TGTGCCAGCAGCTTGGGTTTAAGTGGGGCTTATGGCTACACCTTC. This sequence encodes CASSLGLSGAYGYTF.